This T cell receptor (beta chain) was identified during a study of cytomegalovirus exposure and HLA in healthy donors. CDR3 size: 14 residues. Trimming removed 1 base at V and 0 bases at J, with 4 bases between. Germline loops: CDR1 SGHAT, CDR2 FQNNGV. The PCR employed 60 Vbeta primers together with 13 Jbeta primers. Profiled with immunoSEQ multiplex PCR; TCRdb holds only in-frame clones, not every one. This sample has 150,000 to 200,000 clones, with nearly 70% found just once. The chain employs TRBV11-2 and TRBJ1-3; D gene unclear. Material: PBMCs. The origin of this receptor is a man aged 25 to 40 in good health and CMV-seropositive. The CDR3, as DNA: TGTGCCAGCAGCTTAGCACACTCTGGAAACACCATATATTTT. Translated, it gives CASSLAHSGNTIYF.